This record concerns one TCR beta chain sequence. The antigen is unknown. It was by 5'RACE template switching with UMIs that TCR beta cDNA was made. For each CDR3 protein, TCRdb gives one entry from its re-call of the 5' RACE reads, without DNA. The sample has some 120,000 distinct CDR3 sequences. There are 13 residues in the CDR3. Per germline, CDR1 SEHNR and CDR2 FQNEAQ (reference sequence). The sample is drawn from a study of T cells expressing NK-cell markers. Study context: HCMV seropositivity marked seven of the eight sequenced donors; one was seronegative.

The study's findings and limits: Six donors had dominant NKG2C+ clonotypes that comprised roughly 1.0-7.5% of their CD8+ T cells.

Material for sequencing was blood T cells: a sorted CD56 or NKG2C T cell subset, CD4+ or CD8+ T cells, or bulk PBMC T cells (not recorded which). This sequence was found in a woman between 18 and 75 years old in good health. The chain links TRBV7-9 to TRBJ2-2; TCRdb's D call of TRBD2 is untestable without DNA. The CDR3 sequence: CASSPPRYGELFF.